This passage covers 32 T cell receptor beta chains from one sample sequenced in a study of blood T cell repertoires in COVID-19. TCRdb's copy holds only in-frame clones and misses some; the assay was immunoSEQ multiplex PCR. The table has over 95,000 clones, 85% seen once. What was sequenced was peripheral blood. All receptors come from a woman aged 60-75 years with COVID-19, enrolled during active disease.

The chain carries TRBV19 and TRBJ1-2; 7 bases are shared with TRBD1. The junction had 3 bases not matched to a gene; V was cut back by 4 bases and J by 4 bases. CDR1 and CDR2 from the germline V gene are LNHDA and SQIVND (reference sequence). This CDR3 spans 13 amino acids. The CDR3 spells CASSTGTAYGYTF. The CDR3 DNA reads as TGTGCCAGTAGTACTGGGACAGCCTATGGCTACACCTTC.

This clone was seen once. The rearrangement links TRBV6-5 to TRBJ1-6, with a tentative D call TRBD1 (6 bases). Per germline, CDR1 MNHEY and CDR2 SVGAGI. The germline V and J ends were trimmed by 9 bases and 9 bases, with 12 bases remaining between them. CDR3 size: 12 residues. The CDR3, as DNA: TGTGCCAGTGGACAGTCCGCTTCACCCCTCCACTTT. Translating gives CASGQSASPLHF.

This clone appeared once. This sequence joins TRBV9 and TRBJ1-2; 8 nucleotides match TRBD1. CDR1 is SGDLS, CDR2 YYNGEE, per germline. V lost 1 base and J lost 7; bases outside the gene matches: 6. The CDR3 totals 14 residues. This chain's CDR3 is CASSVTAGGSGYTF. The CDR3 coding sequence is TGTGCCAGCAGCGTAACGGCAGGGGGCAGTGGCTACACCTTC.

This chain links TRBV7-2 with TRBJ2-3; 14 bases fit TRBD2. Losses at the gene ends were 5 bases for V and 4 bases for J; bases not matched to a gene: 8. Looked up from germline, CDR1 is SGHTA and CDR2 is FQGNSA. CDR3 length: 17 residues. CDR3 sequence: CASSTGLAGAGADTQYF. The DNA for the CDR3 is TGTGCCAGCAGCACGGGACTAGCGGGGGCCGGGGCAGATACGCAGTATTTT.

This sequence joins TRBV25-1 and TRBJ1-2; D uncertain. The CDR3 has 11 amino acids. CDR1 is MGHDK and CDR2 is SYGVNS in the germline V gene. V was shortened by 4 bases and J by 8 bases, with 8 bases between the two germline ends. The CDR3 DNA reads TGTGCCAGCAGTGCCCACTTGGGCTACACCTTC. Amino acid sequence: CASSAHLGYTF.

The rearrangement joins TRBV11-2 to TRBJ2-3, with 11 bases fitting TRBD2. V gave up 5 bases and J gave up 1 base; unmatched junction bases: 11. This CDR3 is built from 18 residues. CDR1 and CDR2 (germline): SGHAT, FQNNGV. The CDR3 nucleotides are TGTGCCAGCAGCCCCCAGGGCTTACTAGCGGGAGGCACAGATACGCAGTATTTT. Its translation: CASSPQGLLAGGTDTQYF.

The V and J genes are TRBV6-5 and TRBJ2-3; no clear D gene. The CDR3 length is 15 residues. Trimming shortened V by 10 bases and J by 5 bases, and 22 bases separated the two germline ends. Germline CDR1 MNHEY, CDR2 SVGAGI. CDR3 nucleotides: TGTGCCACCAGACCTTTTCCGGTGGTGCTAGATACGCAGTATTTT. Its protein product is CATRPFPVVLDTQYF.

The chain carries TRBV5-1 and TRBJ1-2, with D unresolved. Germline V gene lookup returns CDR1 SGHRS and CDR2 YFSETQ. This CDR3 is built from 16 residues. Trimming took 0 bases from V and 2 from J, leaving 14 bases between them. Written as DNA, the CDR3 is TGCGCCAGCAGCTTGGACGGGAGGGATGGAAACTATGGCTACACCTTC. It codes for CASSLDGRDGNYGYTF.

The CDR3 DNA follows: TGCGCCAGCAGCACCGGACAGACTAGCACAGATACGCAGTATTTT. This translates into CASSTGQTSTDTQYF. The V and J genes are TRBV5-1 and TRBJ2-3; a weak D match, TRBD1 (6 bases). In germline, CDR1 is SGHRS, CDR2 YFSETQ. V lost 4 bases to trimming and J lost 0 bases, with 12 bases between them. The CDR3 has 15 amino acids.

As DNA, the CDR3 is TGTGCCAGCTCACCTGGGGAGGGGAGGGAGCAGTACTTC. Its translation: CASSPGEGREQYF. The rearrangement joins TRBV18 to TRBJ2-7; 7 bases line up with TRBD2. Germline assignment: CDR1 KGHSH and CDR2 LQKENI. CDR3 length: 13 amino acids. V gave up 3 bases and J gave up 7 bases; unmatched junction bases: 6.

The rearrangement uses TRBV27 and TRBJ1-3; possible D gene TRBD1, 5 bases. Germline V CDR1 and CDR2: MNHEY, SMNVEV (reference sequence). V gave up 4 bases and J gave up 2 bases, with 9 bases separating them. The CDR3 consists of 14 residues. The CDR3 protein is CASSWGPTGNTIYF. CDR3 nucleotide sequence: TGTGCCAGCAGTTGGGGCCCCACTGGAAACACCATATATTTT.

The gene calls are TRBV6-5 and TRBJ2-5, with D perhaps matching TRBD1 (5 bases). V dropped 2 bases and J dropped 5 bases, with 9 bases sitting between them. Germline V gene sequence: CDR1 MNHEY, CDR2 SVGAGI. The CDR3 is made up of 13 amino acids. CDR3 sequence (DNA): TGTGCCAGCAGTTACCCGGACACGGAGACCCAGTACTTC. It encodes CASSYPDTETQYF.

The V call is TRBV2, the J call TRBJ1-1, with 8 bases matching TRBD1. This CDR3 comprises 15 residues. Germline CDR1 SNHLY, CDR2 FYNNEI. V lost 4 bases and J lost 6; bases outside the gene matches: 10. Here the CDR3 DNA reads TGTGCCAGCAGTGCTGGGGCTCAGGGGGCCGCTGAAGCTTTCTTT. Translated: CASSAGAQGAAEAFF. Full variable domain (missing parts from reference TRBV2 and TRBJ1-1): EPEVTQTPSHQVTQMGQEVILRCVPISNHLYFYWYRQILGQKVEFLVSFYNNEISEKSEIFDDQFSVERPDGSNFTLKIRSTKLEDSAMYFCASSAGAQGAAEAFFGQGTRLTVV.

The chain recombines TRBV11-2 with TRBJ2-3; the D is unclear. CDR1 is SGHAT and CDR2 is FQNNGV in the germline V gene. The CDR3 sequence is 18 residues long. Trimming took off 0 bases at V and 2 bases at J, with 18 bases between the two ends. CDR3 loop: CASSLDSPSVESTDTQYF. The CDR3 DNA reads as TGTGCCAGCAGCTTAGATTCCCCAAGCGTTGAATCCACAGATACGCAGTATTTT.

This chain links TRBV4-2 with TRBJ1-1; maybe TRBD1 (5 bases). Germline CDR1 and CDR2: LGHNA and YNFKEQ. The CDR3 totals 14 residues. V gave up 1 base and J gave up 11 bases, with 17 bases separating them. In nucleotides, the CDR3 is TGTGCCAGCAGCCAAGGGGGGTCGGGAGGGATGGCTTTCTTT. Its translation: CASSQGGSGGMAFF.

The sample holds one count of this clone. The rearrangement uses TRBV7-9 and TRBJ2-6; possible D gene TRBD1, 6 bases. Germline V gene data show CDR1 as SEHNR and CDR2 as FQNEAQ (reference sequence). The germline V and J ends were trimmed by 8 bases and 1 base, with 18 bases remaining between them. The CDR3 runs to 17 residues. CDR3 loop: CASPVVGAPSGANVLTF. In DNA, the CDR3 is TGTGCCAGCCCTGTGGTGGGGGCCCCTTCTGGGGCCAACGTCCTGACTTTC. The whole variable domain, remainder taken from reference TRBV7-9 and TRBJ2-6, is DTGVSQNPRHKITKRGQNVTFRCDPISEHNRLYWYRQTLGQGPEFLTYFQNEAQLEKSRLLSDRFSAERPKGSFSTLEIQRTEQGDSAMYLCASPVVGAPSGANVLTFGAGSRLTVL.

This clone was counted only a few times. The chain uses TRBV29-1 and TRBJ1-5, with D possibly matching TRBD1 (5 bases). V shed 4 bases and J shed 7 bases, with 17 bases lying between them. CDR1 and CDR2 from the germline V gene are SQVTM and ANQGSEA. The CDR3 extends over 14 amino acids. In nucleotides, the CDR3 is TGCAGCGTTGGGGAGGCGGACTCAGGGCAGCCCCAGCATTTT. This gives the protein CSVGEADSGQPQHF. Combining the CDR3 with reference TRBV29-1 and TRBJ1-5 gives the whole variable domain SAVISQKPSRDICQRGTSLTIQCQVDSQVTMMFWYRQQPGQSLTLIATANQGSEATYESGFVIDKFPISRPNLTFSTLTVSNMSPEDSSIYLCSVGEADSGQPQHFGDGTRLSIL.

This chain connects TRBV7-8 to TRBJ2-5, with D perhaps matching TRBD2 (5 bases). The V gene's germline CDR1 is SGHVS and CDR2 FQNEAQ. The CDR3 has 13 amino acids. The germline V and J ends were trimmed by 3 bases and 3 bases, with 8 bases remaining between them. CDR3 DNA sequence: TGTGCCAGCAGCTTTGGACTGAAAGAGACCCAGTACTTC. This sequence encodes CASSFGLKETQYF.

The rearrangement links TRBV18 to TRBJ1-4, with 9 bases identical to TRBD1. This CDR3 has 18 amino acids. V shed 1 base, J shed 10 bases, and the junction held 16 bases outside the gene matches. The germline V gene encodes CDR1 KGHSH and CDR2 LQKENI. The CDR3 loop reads CASSPRDRASLEGGKLFF. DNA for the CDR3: TGTGCCAGCTCACCACGGGACAGGGCATCCCTCGAAGGGGGAAAACTGTTTTTT.

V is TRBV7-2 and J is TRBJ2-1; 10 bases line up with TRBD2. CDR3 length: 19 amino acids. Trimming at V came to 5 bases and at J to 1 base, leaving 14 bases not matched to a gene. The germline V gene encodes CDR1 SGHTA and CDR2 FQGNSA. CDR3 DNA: TGTGCCAGCAGCGGAGGGGCTAGCGGGGGTCCGATTTCCTACAATGAGCAGTTCTTC. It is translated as CASSGGASGGPISYNEQFF.

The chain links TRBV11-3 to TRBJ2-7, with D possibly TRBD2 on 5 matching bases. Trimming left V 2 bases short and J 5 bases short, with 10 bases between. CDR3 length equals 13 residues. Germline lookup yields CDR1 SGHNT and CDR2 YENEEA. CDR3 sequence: CASSLSYGDEQYF. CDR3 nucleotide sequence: TGTGCCAGCAGCTTATCATACGGGGACGAGCAGTACTTC.

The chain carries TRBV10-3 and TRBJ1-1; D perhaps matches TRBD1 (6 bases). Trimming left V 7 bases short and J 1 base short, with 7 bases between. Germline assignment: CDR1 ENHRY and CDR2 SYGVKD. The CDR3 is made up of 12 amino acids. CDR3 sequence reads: CAITGENTEAFF. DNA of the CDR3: TGTGCCATCACAGGGGAGAACACTGAAGCTTTCTTT.

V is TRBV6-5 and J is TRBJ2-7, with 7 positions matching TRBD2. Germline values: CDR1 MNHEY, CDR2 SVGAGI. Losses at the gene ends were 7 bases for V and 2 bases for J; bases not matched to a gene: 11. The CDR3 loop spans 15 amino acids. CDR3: CASNRISGGTYEQYF. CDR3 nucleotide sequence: TGTGCCAGCAACAGGATCTCCGGGGGGACCTACGAGCAGTACTTC.

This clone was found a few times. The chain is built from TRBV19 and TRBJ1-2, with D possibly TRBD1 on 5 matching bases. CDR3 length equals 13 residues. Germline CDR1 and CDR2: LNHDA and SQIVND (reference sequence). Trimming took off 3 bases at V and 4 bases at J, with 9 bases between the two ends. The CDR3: CASSMGRLYGYTF. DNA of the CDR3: TGTGCCAGTAGTATGGGGCGGCTCTATGGCTACACCTTC.

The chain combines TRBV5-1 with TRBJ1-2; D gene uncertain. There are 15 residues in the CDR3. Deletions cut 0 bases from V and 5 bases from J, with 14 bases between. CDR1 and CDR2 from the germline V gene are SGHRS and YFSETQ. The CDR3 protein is CASSLEGFSGYGYTF. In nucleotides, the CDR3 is TGCGCCAGCAGCTTGGAAGGCTTCTCGGGGTATGGCTACACCTTC.

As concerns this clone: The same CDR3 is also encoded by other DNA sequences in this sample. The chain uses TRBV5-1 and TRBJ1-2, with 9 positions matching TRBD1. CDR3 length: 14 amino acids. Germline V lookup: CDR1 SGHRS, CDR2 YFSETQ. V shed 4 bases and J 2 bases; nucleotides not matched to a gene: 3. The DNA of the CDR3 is TGCGCCAGCAGCCCACAGGGGGCGAACTATGGCTACACCTTC. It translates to CASSPQGANYGYTF.

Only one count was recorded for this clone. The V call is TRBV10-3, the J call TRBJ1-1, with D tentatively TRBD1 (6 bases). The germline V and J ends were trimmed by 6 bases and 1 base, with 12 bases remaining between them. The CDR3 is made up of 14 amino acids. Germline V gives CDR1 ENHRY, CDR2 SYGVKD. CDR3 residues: CAISYQGSNTEAFF. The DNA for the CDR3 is TGTGCCATCAGCTATCAGGGGTCGAACACTGAAGCTTTCTTT.

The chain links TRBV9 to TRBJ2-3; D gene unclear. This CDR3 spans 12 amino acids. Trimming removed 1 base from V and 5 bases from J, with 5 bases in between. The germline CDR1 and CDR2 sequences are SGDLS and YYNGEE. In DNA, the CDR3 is TGTGCCAGCAGCGTATACAGAGATACGCAGTATTTT. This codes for CASSVYRDTQYF. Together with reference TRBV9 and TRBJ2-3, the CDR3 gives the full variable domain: DSGVTQTPKHLITATGQRVTLRCSPRSGDLSVYWYQQSLDQGLQFLIQYYNGEERAKGNILERFSAQQFPDLHSELNLSSLELGDSALYFCASSVYRDTQYFGPGTRLTVL.

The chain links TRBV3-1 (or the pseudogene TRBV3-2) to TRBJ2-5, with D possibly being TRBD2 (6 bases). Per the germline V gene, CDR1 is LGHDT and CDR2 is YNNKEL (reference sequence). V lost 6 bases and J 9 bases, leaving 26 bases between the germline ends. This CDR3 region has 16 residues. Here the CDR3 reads CASSRVSSSGGWSQYF. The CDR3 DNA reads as TGTGCCAGCAGTCGAGTATCGAGCTCAGGAGGGTGGTCCCAGTACTTC.

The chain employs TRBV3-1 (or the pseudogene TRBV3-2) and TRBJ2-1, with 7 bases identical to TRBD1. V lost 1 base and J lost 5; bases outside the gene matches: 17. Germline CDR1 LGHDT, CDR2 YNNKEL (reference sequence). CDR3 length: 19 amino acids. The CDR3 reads CASSQALVSRDSPNNEQFF. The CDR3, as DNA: TGTGCCAGCAGCCAAGCGTTGGTCTCCCGGGACAGCCCCAACAATGAGCAGTTCTTC.

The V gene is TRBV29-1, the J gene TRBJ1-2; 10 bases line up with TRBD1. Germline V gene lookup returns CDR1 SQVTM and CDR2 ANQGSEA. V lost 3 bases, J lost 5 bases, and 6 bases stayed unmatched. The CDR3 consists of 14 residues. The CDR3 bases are TGCAGCGTTGATAGCGGGACAGGGGTTTATGGCTACACCTTC. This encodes CSVDSGTGVYGYTF.

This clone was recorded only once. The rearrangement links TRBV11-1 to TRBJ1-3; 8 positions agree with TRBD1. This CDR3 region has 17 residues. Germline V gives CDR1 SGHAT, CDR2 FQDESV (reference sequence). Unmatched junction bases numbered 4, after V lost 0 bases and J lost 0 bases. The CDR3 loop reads CASSLASDRVSGNTIYF. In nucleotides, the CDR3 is TGTGCCAGCAGCTTAGCGTCGGACAGGGTCTCTGGAAACACCATATATTTT.